The 10 T cell receptor beta chains below all came from one sample that was sequenced in a study of response to subunit inactivated influenza vaccine. Each CDR3 protein is one row after TCRdb ran MiXCR on the RT-PCR reads. The table shows about 780,000 distinct CDR3 sequences, with around 20% occurring only once. The sample was PBMCs from blood, taken roughly 5 days after vaccination. These receptors originate from a man between 45 and 60 years old who received an inactivated influenza vaccine.

The chain combines TRBV4-2 with TRBJ2-1, with 9 nucleotides matching TRBD2. The germline CDR1 and CDR2 sequences are LGHNA and YNFKEQ. The CDR3 length is 17 residues. V was pared by 0 bases and J by 4 bases, with 7 bases of the junction left unmatched. For the CDR3, the DNA is TGTGCCAGCAGCCAAGATGGGACAGCGGGGGGTTACAATGAGCAGTTCTTC. This encodes CASSQDGTAGGYNEQFF.

This clonotype was picked up a small number of times. The J gene is TRBJ1-3, the V gene TRBV12-3 or TRBV12-4; D not certain. Trimming stripped 5 bases from V and 4 bases from J, with 18 bases between. This CDR3 comprises 16 residues. The CDR3 DNA is TGTGCCAGCAGTCCCCCCGCCCGGCGGGTAGGAAACACCATATATTTT. Encoded protein: CASSPPARRVGNTIYF.

The table lists this clonotype with a few counts. The chain has TRBV20-1 and TRBJ2-5, with TRBD2 as a possible D gene (6 bases). Germline lookup yields CDR1 DFQATT and CDR2 SNEGSKA (reference sequence). The CDR3 sequence is 13 residues long. V was trimmed by 2 bases and J by 6 bases, leaving 13 bases between them. CDR3 DNA sequence: TGCAGTGCTAGATGGGCGGGGCCCCAGACCCAGTACTTC. Encoded protein: CSARWAGPQTQYF.

V gene TRBV29-1 combines with J gene TRBJ1-2, with 10 bases lining up with TRBD1. V lost 0 bases, J lost 6 bases, and 7 bases stayed unmatched. Germline-derived CDR1 and CDR2 are SQVTM and ANQGSEA. The length of the CDR3 is 15 residues. CDR3 in DNA: TGCAGCGTTGAAGATTGGGACAGGGGTTATGATGGCTACACCTTC. Encoded protein: CSVEDWDRGYDGYTF.

The rearrangement links TRBV5-5 to TRBJ2-2, with TRBD1 matching 7 bases. Looked up from germline, CDR1 is SGHKS and CDR2 is YYEKEE (reference sequence). The CDR3 contains 16 residues. V shed 4 bases, J shed 2 bases, and the junction held 8 bases outside the gene matches. CDR3 bases: TGTGCCAGCAGCACCACAGGGGCCGTTAACACCGGGGAGCTGTTTTTT. It is translated as CASSTTGAVNTGELFF. Complete variable domain (other parts from reference TRBV5-5 and TRBJ2-2): DAGVTQSPTHLIKTRGQQVTLRCSPISGHKSVSWYQQVLGQGPQFIFQYYEKEERGRGNFPDRFSARQFPNYSSELNVNALLLGDSALYLCASSTTGAVNTGELFFGEGSRLTVL.

V and J are TRBV20-1 and TRBJ2-1; the D call may be TRBD1 or TRBD2 (6 bases each). CDR3 length equals 15 residues. The V gene's germline CDR1 is DFQATT and CDR2 SNEGSKA (reference sequence). Trimming cost V 1 base and J 0 bases, with 10 bases left between them. The CDR3 DNA is TGCAGTGCTAGAGCGGGGGCCGTCTCCTACAATGAGCAGTTCTTC. Amino acids: CSARAGAVSYNEQFF.

A word on this clonotype: Compared with germline, one end of the junction differs, possibly owing to a read error. The rearrangement uses TRBV7-8 and TRBJ2-1, with D perhaps matching TRBD1 (5 bases). Germline lookup yields CDR1 SGHVS and CDR2 FQNEAQ. This CDR3 region has 15 residues. The CDR3 sequence: CASSPDRGTYNEQSF. For the CDR3, the DNA is TGTGCCAGCAGCCCGGATAGGGGCACCTACAATGAGCAGTCCTTC.

V gene TRBV25-1 combines with J gene TRBJ2-7; D unclear. Germline V gene lookup returns CDR1 MGHDK and CDR2 SYGVNS. V was shortened by 3 bases and J by 5 bases, with 5 bases between the two germline ends. The CDR3 loop spans 11 amino acids. The CDR3 loop reads CASSDWNEQYF. As DNA, the CDR3 is TGTGCCAGCAGTGACTGGAACGAGCAGTACTTC.

V gene TRBV6-5 combines with J gene TRBJ1-1; a possible D gene is TRBD1 (5 bases). This CDR3 is 16 amino acids long. Germline V gene data show CDR1 as MNHEY and CDR2 as SVGAGI. V lost 0 bases and J 4 bases, leaving 15 bases between the germline ends. The CDR3, as DNA: TGTGCCAGCAGTTACTCGATAATCTCGGGGGGCACTGAAGCTTTCTTT. It yields the protein CASSYSIISGGTEAFF.

This clonotype has more than one count but fewer than ten. V is TRBV12-3 or TRBV12-4 and J is TRBJ2-3; 13 nucleotides match TRBD2. V trimming: 6 bases; J trimming: 2 bases; junction bases outside the gene matches: 5. This CDR3 spans 16 amino acids. As DNA, the CDR3 is TGTGCCAGCAGGCGGACTAGCGGGGGACCCACAGATACGCAGTATTTT. Protein: CASRRTSGGPTDTQYF.